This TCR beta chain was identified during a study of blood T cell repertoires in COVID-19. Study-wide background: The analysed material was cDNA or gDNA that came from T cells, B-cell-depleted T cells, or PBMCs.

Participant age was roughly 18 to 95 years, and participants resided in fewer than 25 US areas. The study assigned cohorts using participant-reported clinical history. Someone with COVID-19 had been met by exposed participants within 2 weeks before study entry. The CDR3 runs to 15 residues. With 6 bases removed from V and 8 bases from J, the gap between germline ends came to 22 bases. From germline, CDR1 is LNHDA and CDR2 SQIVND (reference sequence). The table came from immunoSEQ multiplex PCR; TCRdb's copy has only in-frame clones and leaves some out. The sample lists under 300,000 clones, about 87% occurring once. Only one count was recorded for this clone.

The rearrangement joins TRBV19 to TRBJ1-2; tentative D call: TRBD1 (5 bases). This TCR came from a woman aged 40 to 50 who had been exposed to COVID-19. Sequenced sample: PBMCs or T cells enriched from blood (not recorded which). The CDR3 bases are TGTGCCAGTAGGATGACAGTGCCCCCTTCGGACGGCTACACCTTC. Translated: CASRMTVPPSDGYTF.